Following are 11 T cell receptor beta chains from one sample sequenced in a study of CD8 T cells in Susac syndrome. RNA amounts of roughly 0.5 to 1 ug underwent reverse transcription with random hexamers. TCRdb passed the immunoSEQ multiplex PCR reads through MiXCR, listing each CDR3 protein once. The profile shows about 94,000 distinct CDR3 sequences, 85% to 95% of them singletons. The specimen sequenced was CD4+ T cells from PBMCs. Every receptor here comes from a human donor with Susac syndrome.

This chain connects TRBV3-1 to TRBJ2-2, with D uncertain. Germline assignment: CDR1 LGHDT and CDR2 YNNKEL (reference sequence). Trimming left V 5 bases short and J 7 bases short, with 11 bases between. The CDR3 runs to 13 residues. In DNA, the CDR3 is TGTGCCAGCAGCGTCAGGAGCATCGGGGAGCTGTTTTTT. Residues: CASSVRSIGELFF. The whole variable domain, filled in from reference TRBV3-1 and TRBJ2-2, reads DTAVSQTPKYLVTQMGNDKSIKCEQNLGHDTMYWYKQDSKKFLKIMFSYNNKELIINETVPNRFSPKSPDKAHLNLHINSLELGDSAVYFCASSVRSIGELFFGEGSRLTVL.

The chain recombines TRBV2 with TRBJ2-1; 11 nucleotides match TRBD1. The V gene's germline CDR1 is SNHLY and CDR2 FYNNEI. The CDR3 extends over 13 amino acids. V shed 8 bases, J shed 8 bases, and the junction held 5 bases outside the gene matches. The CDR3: CASGRTGGYEQFF. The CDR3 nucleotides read TGTGCCAGCGGAAGGACAGGGGGCTATGAGCAGTTCTTC.

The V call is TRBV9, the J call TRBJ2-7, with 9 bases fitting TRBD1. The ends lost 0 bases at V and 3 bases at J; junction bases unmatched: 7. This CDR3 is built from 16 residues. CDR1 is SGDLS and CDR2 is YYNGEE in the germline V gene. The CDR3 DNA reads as TGTGCCAGCAGCGTAGACGGTGGGACAGGGAGCTACGAGCAGTACTTC. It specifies CASSVDGGTGSYEQYF.

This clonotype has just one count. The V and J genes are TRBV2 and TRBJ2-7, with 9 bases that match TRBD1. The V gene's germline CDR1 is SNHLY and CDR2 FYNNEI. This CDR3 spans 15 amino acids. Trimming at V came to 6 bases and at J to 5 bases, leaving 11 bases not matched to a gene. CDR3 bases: TGTGCCAGCAGAAAACCGGGACAGGGTGGAGACGAGCAGTACTTC. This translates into CASRKPGQGGDEQYF.

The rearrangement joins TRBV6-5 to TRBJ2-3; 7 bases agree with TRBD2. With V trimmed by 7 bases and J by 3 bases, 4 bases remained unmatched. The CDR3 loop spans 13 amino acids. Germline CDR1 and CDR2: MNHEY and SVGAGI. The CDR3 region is CASKERGTDTQYF. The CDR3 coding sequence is TGTGCCAGCAAGGAGCGGGGTACAGATACGCAGTATTTT.

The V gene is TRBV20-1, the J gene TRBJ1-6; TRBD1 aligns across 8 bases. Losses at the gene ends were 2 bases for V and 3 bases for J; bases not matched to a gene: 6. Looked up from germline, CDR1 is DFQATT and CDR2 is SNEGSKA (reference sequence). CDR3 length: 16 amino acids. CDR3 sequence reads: CSARSGTGHYNSPLHF. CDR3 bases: TGCAGTGCTAGATCCGGGACAGGCCACTATAATTCACCCCTCCACTTT.

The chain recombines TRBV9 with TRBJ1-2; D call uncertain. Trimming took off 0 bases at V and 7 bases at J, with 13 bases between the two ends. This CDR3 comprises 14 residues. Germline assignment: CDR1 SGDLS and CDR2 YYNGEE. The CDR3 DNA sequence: TGTGCCAGCAGCGTAGACGGACTTAAACCTGGCTACACCTTC. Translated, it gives CASSVDGLKPGYTF.

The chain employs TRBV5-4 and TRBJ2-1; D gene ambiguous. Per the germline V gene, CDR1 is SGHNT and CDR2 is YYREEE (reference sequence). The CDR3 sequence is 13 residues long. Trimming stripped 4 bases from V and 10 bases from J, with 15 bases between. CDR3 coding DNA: TGTGCCAGCAGCATGGACGTGCGAAGCGAGCAGTTCTTC. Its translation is CASSMDVRSEQFF.

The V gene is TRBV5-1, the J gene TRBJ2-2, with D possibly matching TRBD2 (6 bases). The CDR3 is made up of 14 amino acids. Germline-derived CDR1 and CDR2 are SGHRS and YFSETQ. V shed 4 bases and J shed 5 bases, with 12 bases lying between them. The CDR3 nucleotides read TGCGCCAGCAGCCTAGCGTTAAGGACCGGGGAGCTGTTTTTT. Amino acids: CASSLALRTGELFF.

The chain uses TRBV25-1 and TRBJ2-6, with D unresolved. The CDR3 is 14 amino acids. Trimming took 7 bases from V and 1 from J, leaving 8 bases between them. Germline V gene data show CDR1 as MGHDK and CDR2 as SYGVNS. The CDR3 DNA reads TGTGCCAGCAACGACCGGTCTGGGGCCAACGTCCTGACTTTC. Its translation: CASNDRSGANVLTF.

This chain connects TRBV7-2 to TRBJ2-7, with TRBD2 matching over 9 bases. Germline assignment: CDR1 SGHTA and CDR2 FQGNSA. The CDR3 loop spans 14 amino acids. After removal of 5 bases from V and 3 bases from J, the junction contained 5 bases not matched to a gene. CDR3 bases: TGTGCCAGCAGCGCGGGACTAGCACGCTACGAGCAGTACTTC. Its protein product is CASSAGLARYEQYF.